This is a list of T cell receptor beta chains from one sample in a study of circulating and synovial CD4+ cells in juvenile arthritis. Assay: immunoSEQ multiplex PCR; the TCRdb copy retains only in-frame clones and omits some. The sample yields 34,000 or so clones, 85% to 95% seen once. Sequencing was performed on CD4+ T cells from blood. Source of these receptors: a human donor with juvenile idiopathic arthritis. CDR3s include the opening cysteine and the closing phenylalanine or tryptophan. The D gene is left open where the match is weak. The size of a clone is reported for some rows only, either as once, few or many, or as a class for expanded clones.

TRBV2	TRBJ1-6	.	.	CASSATLNSPLHF	TGTGCCAGCAGTGCTACCCTCAATTCCCCCCTCCACTTT
TRBV4-1	TRBJ2-2	.	.	CASSQDRDGTGELFF	TGCGCCAGCAGCCAAGATAGAGATGGCACCGGGGAGCTGTTTTTT
TRBV7-2	TRBJ2-7	.	TRBD1	CASSLSQGVGEQYF	TGTGCCAGCAGCTTATCCCAGGGGGTAGGGGAGCAGTACTTC
TRBV12-5	TRBJ2-3	.	.	CASGLGAAQSTDTQYF	TGTGCTAGTGGTTTGGGCGCAGCACAGAGCACAGATACGCAGTATTTT
TRBV30	TRBJ1-1	.	.	CACPAGMNTEAFF	TGTGCCTGCCCGGCGGGCATGAACACTGAAGCTTTCTTT
TRBV5-1	TRBJ2-1	.	TRBD2	CASSLPPGLANVGRNEQFF	TGCGCCAGCAGCCTCCCGCCGGGACTAGCGAACGTGGGTCGCAATGAGCAGTTCTTC
TRBV7-3	TRBJ2-1	.	.	CASSFYGTHYNEQFF	TGTGCCAGCAGCTTCTACGGGACACATTACAATGAGCAGTTCTTC
TRBV9	TRBJ2-4	.	.	CASSVGAKNIQYF	TGTGCCAGCAGCGTCGGAGCCAAAAACATTCAGTACTTC
TRBV19	TRBJ2-1	.	.	CASSLYNEQFF	TGTGCCAGTAGTCTATACAATGAGCAGTTCTTC
TRBV6-1	TRBJ1-4	.	.	CASSEAKGVPEKLFF	TGTGCCAGCAGTGAAGCAAAGGGGGTGCCCGAAAAACTGTTTTTT
TRBV2	TRBJ2-6	few	.	CASSGQTGANVLTF	TGTGCCAGCAGTGGGCAAACTGGGGCCAACGTCCTGACTTTC
TRBV6-5	TRBJ1-1	.	.	CASSPYLGNTEAFF	TGTGCCAGCAGTCCCTATCTCGGGAACACTGAAGCTTTCTTT
TRBV19	TRBJ2-2	.	TRBD1	CAAHPGTANTGELFF	TGTGCCGCCCACCCCGGGACAGCGAACACCGGGGAGCTGTTTTTT
TRBV4-3	TRBJ1-2	once	.	CASSWGGPNYGYTF	TGCGCCAGCTCCTGGGGGGGTCCAAACTATGGCTACACCTTC
TRBV7-2	TRBJ1-3	.	.	CASSLVAGGSGNTIYF	TGTGCCAGCAGCTTAGTAGCGGGGGGGTCTGGAAACACCATATATTTT
TRBV30	TRBJ2-5	once	TRBD2	CAWRGLAGLQETQYF	TGTGCCTGGAGGGGACTAGCGGGATTACAAGAGACCCAGTACTTC
TRBV11-3	TRBJ2-5	.	TRBD1	CASSAGGLLGDKVDETQYF	TGTGCCAGCAGCGCAGGGGGATTGTTGGGGGATAAGGTCGATGAGACCCAGTACTTC
TRBV10-3	TRBJ1-2	.	.	CAISESGGPRGYTF	TGTGCCATCAGTGAGTCGGGGGGACCAAGAGGCTACACCTTC
TRBV7-9	TRBJ2-3	.	TRBD2	CASSLERGGTDTQYF	TGTGCCAGCAGCTTAGAGCGGGGGGGCACAGATACGCAGTATTTT
TRBV29-1	TRBJ2-2	.	.	CSVESHGTGELFF	TGCAGCGTTGAATCCCACGGGACCGGGGAGCTGTTTTTT
TRBV9	TRBJ1-3	few	.	CASSVGRKAGNTIYF	TGTGCCAGCAGCGTAGGCAGGAAGGCTGGAAACACCATATATTTT
TRBV6-1	TRBJ1-3	few	TRBD1	CASSELTGALCF	TGTGCCAGCAGTGAGCTGACAGGGGCTCTTTGCTTT
TRBV11-3	TRBJ2-3	.	.	CASSLGPGDTQYF	TGTGCCAGCAGCTTAGGTCCGGGAGATACGCAGTATTTT
TRBV7-2	TRBJ1-1	.	.	CASSLTGGTEAFF	TGTGCCAGCAGCTTAACCGGCGGCACTGAAGCTTTCTTT
TRBV5-6	TRBJ2-7	.	.	CASSFDRTYEQYF	TGTGCCAGCAGCTTCGACAGGACCTACGAGCAGTACTTC
TRBV5-8	TRBJ1-2	.	TRBD1	CASSLEGQGDAYGYTF	TGTGCCAGCAGCTTGGAAGGACAGGGGGACGCCTATGGCTACACCTTC
TRBV21-1	TRBJ2-1	.	.	CASSKRYRGRNEQFF	TGTGCCAGCAGCAAACGGTACAGGGGGAGAAATGAGCAGTTCTTC
TRBV9	TRBJ2-1	.	.	CASSVVFGGHGEQFF	TGTGCCAGCAGCGTAGTTTTTGGAGGTCACGGTGAGCAGTTCTTC
TRBV11-3	TRBJ1-1	.	.	CASSLDSATEAFF	TGTGCCAGCAGCTTAGACAGCGCCACTGAAGCTTTCTTT
TRBV13	TRBJ2-1	.	.	CASSGGTLRRNEQFF	TGTGCCAGCAGCGGGGGGACTTTGAGACGGAATGAGCAGTTCTTC
TRBV5-4	TRBJ1-3	.	TRBD1	CASSSYLDRVSGNTIYF	TGTGCCAGCAGTTCTTACCTCGACAGGGTGTCTGGAAACACCATATATTTT
TRBV6-6	TRBJ1-1	.	TRBD1	CASSYSGQTDTEAFF	TGTGCCAGCAGTTACTCGGGACAGACTGACACTGAAGCTTTCTTT
TRBV10-3	TRBJ1-4	.	.	CAIRSTATNEKLFF	TGTGCCATCAGATCGACTGCAACTAATGAAAAACTGTTTTTT
TRBV7-2	TRBJ1-5	.	.	CASSLGAKGVSQPQHF	TGTGCCAGCAGCTTAGGGGCCAAGGGAGTGAGTCAGCCCCAGCATTTT
TRBV6-6	TRBJ2-7	.	.	CASSYQAIRYEQYF	TGTGCCAGCAGTTATCAGGCCATACGGTACGAGCAGTACTTC
TRBV4-3	TRBJ2-5	.	.	CASSQDSETQYF	TGCGCCAGCAGCCAAGATTCGGAGACCCAGTACTTC
TRBV19	TRBJ2-7	.	TRBD1	CASKGQGARAQYF	TGTGCCAGCAAGGGACAGGGGGCTCGGGCGCAGTACTTC
TRBV2	TRBJ2-4	.	.	CASSADTGMGNIQYF	TGTGCCAGCAGTGCAGACACCGGGATGGGGAACATTCAGTACTTC
TRBV7-2	TRBJ1-4	.	TRBD1	CASSFGQGSEKLFF	TGTGCCAGCAGCTTCGGACAGGGGAGTGAAAAACTGTTTTTT
TRBV18	TRBJ1-5	.	.	CASSPGGSNQPQHF	TGTGCCAGCTCACCGGGAGGTAGCAATCAGCCCCAGCATTTT
TRBV19	TRBJ1-4	.	TRBD1	CASSIRTGANEKLFF	TGTGCCAGTAGTATAAGGACAGGGGCAAATGAAAAACTGTTTTTT
TRBV18	TRBJ2-7	.	.	CASSKSRSGEQYF	TGTGCCAGCTCCAAGAGTCGGTCCGGCGAGCAGTACTTC
TRBV6-5	TRBJ2-5	.	.	CASSYSGGQETQYF	TGTGCCAGCAGTTACTCCGGCGGCCAAGAGACCCAGTACTTC
TRBV5-1	TRBJ1-1	.	.	CASSLDTLNTEAFF	TGCGCCAGCAGCTTGGACACCTTGAACACTGAAGCTTTCTTT
TRBV20-1	TRBJ1-4	.	.	CSASRQEKLFF	TGCAGTGCTAGTCGACAGGAAAAACTGTTTTTT
TRBV21-1	TRBJ2-7	.	.	CASSKGAGGLGYEQYF	TGTGCCAGCAGCAAAGGAGCAGGGGGATTGGGCTACGAGCAGTACTTC
TRBV19	TRBJ2-5	once	TRBD2	CASTSGGRETQYF	TGTGCCAGTACTAGCGGGGGACGGGAGACCCAGTACTTC
TRBV18	TRBJ2-4	.	TRBD1	CASSPWGQLKNIQYF	TGTGCCAGCTCGCCGTGGGGACAGCTGAAAAACATTCAGTACTTC
TRBV7-3	TRBJ2-2	once	TRBD2	CASSHGLVESGELFF	TGTGCCAGCAGCCACGGACTAGTTGAGAGCGGGGAGCTGTTTTTT
TRBV9	TRBJ2-7	.	.	CASSPGTHNSYEQYF	TGTGCCAGCAGCCCCGGGACTCATAACTCCTACGAGCAGTACTTC
TRBV7-2	TRBJ2-3	.	.	CASSLDRGTTDTQYF	TGTGCCAGCAGCTTAGATCGGGGAACCACAGATACGCAGTATTTT
TRBV11-2	TRBJ2-2	.	TRBD2	CASSLIAGVPGGELFF	TGTGCCAGTAGCTTAATAGCGGGGGTGCCGGGCGGGGAGCTGTTTTTT
TRBV5-4	TRBJ1-2	.	.	CASSQGREYGYTF	TGTGCCAGCAGCCAAGGGAGGGAGTATGGCTACACCTTC